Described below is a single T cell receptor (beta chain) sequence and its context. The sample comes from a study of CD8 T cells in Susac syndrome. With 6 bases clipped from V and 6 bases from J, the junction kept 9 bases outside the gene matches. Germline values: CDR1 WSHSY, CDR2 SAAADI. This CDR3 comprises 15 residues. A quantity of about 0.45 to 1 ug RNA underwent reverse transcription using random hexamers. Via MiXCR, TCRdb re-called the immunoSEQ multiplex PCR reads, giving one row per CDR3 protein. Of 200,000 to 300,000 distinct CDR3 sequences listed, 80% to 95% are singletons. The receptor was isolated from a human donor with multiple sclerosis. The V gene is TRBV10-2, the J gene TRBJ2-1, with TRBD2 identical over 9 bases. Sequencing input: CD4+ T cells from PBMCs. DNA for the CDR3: TGCGCCAGCAGGACGCGGGGGGGCCTTCTCAATGAGCAGTTCTTC. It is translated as CASRTRGGLLNEQFF.